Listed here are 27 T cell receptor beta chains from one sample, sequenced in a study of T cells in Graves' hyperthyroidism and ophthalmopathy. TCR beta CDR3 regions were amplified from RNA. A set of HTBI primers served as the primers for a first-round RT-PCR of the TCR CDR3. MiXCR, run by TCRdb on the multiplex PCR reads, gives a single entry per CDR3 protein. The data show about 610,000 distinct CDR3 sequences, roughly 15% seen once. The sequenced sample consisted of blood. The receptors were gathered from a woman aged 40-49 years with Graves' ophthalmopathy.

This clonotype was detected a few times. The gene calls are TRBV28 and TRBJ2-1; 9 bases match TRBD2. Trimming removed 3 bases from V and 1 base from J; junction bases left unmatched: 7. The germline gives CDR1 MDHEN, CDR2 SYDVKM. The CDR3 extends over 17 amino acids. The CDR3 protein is CASSFVREGRSYNEQFF. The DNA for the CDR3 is TGTGCCAGCAGTTTTGTGCGGGAGGGCCGTTCCTACAATGAGCAGTTCTTC.

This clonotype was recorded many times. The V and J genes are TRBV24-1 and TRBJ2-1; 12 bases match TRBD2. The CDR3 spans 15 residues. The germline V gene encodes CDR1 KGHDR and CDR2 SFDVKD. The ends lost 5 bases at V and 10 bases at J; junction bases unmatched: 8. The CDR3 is CATSVASGRAFEQFF. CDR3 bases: TGTGCCACCAGTGTGGCTAGCGGGAGGGCCTTCGAGCAGTTCTTC.

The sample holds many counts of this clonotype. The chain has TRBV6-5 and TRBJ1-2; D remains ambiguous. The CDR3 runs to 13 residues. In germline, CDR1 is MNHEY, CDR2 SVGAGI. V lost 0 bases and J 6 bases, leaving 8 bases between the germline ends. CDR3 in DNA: TGTGCCAGCAGTTACTCGGCACAGAATGGCTACACCTTC. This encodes CASSYSAQNGYTF.

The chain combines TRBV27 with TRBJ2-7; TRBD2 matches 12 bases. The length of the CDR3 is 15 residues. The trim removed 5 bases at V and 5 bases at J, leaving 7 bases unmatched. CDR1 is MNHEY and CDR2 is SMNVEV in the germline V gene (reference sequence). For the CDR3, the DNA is TGTGCCAGCAGTACCTGGACTAGCGGGAACCACGAGCAGTACTTC. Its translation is CASSTWTSGNHEQYF.

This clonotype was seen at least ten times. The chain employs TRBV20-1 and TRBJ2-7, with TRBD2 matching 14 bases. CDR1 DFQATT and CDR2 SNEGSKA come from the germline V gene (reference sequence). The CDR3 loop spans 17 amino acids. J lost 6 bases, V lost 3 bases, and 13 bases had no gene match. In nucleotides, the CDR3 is TGCAGTGCTAGGCTGGGACTAGCGGGAGCAAGGACCCCCGAGCAGTACTTC. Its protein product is CSARLGLAGARTPEQYF.

This CDR3 is CASSLTGVRSDTQYF. CDR3 DNA: TGTGCCAGCAGTTTGACAGGGGTTCGTTCAGATACGCAGTATTTT. The chain couples TRBV28 to TRBJ2-3, with 8 nucleotides matching TRBD1. The V and J ends lost 3 bases and 4 bases, in that order; junction bases with no gene match: 6. The CDR3 has 15 residues. CDR1 and CDR2 (germline): MDHEN, SYDVKM.

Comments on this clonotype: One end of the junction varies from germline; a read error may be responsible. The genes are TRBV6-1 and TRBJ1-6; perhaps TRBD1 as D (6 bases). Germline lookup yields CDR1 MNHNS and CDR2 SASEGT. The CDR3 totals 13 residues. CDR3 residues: CASSEEGGSPLHF. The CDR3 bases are TGTGCCAGCAGTGAAGAGGGGGGCTCACCTCTCCACTTT.

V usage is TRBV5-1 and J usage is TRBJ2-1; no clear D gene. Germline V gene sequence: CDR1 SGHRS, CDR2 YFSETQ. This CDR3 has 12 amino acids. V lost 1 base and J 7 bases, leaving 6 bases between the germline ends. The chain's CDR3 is CASSLNRNEQFF. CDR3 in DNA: TGCGCCAGCAGCTTGAATAGGAATGAGCAGTTCTTC.

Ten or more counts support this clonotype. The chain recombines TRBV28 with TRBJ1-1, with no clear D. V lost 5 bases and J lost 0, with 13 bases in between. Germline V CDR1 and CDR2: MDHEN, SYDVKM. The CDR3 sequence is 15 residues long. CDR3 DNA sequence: TGTGCCAGCAGTCCCTGGACGGCCATGAACACTGAAGCTTTCTTT. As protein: CASSPWTAMNTEAFF.

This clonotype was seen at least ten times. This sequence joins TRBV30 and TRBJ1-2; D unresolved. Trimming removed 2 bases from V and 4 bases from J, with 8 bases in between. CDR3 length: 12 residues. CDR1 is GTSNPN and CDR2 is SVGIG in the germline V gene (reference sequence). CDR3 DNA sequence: TGTGCCTGGAGTATGGGAACCTATGGCTACACCTTC. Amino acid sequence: CAWSMGTYGYTF.

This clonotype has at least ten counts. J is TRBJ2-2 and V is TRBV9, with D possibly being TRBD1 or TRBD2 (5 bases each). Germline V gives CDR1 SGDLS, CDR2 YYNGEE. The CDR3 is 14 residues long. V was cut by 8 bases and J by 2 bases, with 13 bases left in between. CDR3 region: CASSVGGNTGELFF. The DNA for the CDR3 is TGTGCCAGTAGTGTTGGGGGAAACACCGGGGAGCTGTTTTTT.

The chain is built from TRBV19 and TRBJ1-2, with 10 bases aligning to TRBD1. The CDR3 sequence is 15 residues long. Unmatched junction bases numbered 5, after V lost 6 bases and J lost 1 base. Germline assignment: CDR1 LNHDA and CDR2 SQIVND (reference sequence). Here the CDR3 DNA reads TGTGCCAGTAGGCCGACAGGGGGCTTTAACTATGGCTACACCTTC. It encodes CASRPTGGFNYGYTF.

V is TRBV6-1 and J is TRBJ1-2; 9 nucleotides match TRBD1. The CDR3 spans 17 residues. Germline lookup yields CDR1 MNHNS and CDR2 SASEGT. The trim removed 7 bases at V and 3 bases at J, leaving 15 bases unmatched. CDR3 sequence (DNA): TGTGCCAGCAAAAAGAGTATTCCGGACAGGGGCGACTATGGCTACACCTTC. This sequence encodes CASKKSIPDRGDYGYTF.

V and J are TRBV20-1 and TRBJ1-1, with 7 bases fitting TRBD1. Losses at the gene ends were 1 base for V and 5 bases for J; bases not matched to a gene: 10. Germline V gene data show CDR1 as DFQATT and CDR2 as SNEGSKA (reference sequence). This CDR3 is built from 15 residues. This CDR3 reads CSARVRGGAGTEAFF. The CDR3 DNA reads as TGCAGTGCTAGAGTTCGAGGGGGCGCAGGAACTGAAGCTTTCTTT.

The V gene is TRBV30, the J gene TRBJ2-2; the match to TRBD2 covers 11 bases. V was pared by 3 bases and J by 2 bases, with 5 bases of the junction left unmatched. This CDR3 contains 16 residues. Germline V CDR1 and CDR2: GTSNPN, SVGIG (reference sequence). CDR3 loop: CAWRFGTSGNTGELFF. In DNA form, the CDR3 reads TGTGCCTGGAGGTTTGGGACTAGCGGCAACACCGGGGAGCTGTTTTTT.

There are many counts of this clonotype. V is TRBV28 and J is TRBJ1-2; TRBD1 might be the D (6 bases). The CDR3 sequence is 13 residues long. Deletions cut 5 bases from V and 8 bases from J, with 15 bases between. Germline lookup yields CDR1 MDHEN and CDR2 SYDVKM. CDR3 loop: CASSPTGYRGYTF. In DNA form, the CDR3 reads TGTGCCAGCAGTCCTACAGGGTATCGCGGCTACACCTTC.

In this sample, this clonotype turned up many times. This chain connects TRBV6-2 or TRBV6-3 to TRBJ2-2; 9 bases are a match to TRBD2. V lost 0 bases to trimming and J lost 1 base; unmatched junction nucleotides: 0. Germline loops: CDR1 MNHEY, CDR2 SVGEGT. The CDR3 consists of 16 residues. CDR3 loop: CASSYSAGGNTGELFF. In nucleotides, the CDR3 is TGTGCCAGCAGTTACTCAGCGGGAGGGAACACCGGGGAGCTGTTTTTT.

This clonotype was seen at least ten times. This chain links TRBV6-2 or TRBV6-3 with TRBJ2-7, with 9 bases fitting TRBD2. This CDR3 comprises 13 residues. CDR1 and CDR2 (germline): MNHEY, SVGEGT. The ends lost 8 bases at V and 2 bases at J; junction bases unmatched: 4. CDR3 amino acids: CASRASGTYEQYF. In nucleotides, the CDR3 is TGTGCCAGCCGGGCTAGCGGGACCTACGAGCAGTACTTC.

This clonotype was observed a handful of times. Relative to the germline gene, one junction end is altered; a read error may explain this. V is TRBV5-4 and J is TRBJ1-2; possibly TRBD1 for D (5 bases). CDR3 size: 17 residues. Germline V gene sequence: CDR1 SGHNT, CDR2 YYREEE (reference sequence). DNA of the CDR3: TGTGCCAGCAGCTTGTCCCCCTCATCAGGGCGGAACTGTGGCTACACCTTC. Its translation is CASSLSPSSGRNCGYTF.

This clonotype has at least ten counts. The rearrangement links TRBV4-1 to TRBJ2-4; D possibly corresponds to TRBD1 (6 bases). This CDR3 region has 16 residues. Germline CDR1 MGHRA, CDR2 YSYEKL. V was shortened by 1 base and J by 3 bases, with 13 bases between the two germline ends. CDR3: CASSQVAGVVKNIQYF. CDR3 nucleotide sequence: TGCGCCAGCAGCCAAGTGGCAGGGGTGGTCAAAAACATTCAGTACTTC.

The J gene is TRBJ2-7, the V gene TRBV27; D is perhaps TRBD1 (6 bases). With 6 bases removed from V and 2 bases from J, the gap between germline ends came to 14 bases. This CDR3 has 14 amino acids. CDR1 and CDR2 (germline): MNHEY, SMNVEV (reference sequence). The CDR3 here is CASSQGHRAYEQYF. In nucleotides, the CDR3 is TGTGCCAGCAGCCAAGGCCACAGGGCCTACGAGCAGTACTTC.

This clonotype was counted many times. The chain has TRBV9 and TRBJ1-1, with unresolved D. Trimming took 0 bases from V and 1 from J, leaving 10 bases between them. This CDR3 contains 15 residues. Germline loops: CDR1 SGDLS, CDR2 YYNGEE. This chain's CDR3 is CASSVDPGGNTEAFF. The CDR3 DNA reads TGTGCCAGCAGCGTAGACCCAGGTGGGAACACTGAAGCTTTCTTT.

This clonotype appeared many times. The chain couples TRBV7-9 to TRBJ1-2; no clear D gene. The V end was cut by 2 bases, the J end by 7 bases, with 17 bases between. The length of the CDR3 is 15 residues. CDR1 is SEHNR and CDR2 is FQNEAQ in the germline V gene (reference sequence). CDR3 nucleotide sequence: TGTGCCAGCAGCTTAAGTGACACTACGGCGGGTGGCTACACCTTC. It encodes CASSLSDTTAGGYTF.

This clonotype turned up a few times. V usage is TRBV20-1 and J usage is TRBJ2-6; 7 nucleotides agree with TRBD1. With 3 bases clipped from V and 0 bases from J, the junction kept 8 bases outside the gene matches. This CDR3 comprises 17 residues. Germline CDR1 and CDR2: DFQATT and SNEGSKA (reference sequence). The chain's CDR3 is CSARARDSSSGANVLTF. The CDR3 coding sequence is TGCAGTGCTAGGGCTCGGGACAGTAGCTCTGGGGCCAACGTCCTGACTTTC.

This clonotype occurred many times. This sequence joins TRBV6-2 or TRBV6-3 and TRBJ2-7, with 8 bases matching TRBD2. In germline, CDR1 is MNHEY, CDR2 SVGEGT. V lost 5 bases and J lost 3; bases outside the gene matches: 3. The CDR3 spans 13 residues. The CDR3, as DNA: TGTGCCAGCAGTCGGGGGGGAGTCTACGAGCAGTACTTC. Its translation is CASSRGGVYEQYF.

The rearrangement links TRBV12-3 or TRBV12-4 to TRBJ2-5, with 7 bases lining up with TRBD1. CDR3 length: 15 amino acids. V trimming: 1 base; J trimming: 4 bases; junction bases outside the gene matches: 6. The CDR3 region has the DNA TGTGCCAGCAGTTTAGACGAGGGGGCGGGAGAGACCCAGTACTTC. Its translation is CASSLDEGAGETQYF.

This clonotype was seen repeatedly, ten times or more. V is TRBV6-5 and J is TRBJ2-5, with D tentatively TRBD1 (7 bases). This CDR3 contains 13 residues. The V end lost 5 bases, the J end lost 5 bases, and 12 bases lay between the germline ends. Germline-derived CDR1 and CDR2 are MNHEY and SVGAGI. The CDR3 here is CASSQGGWETQYF. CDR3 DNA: TGTGCCAGCAGTCAGGGGGGCTGGGAGACCCAGTACTTC.